This T cell receptor beta chain came from a study of blood T cell repertoires in COVID-19. On the study more broadly: Spain, Italy and the United States supplied samples that represented acute and convalescent COVID-19. From T cells, B-cell-depleted T cells, or PBMCs came the material, which was cDNA or gDNA.

Original processing methods: Amplification of reference gene primers provided the estimated nucleated cell counts. Assay used: immunoSEQ multiplex PCR; TCRdb lists only in-frame clones, some missing. Clonal size and the V and J genes are those of that table, whereas D and trimming came from the DNA. The sample records approximately 200,000 clones, about 86% being singletons. The sequenced sample was peripheral blood. This sequence originates from a woman younger than 45 with active or convalescent COVID-19.

CDR3: CASSRMRVEGNTIYF. CDR3 bases: TGTGCCAGCAGCCGCATGAGGGTGGAAGGAAACACCATATATTTT. The chain is built from TRBV3-1 (or the pseudogene TRBV3-2) and TRBJ1-3; D is ambiguous. This CDR3 is 15 amino acids long. V gave up 4 bases and J gave up 4 bases, with 14 bases separating them. Germline loops: CDR1 LGHDT, CDR2 YNNKEL (reference sequence).